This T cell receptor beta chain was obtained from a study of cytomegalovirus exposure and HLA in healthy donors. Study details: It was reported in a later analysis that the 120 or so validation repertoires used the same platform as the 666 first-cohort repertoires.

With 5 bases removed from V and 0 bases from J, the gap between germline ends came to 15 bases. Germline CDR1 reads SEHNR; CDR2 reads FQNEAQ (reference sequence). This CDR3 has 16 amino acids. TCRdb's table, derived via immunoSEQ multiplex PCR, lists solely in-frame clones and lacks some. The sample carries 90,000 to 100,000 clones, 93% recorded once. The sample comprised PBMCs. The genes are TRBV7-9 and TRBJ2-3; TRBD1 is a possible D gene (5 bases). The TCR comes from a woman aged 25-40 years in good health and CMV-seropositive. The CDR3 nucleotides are TGTGCCAGCAGCAGCTTGCAGGGTCTAAGCACAGATACGCAGTATTTT. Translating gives CASSSLQGLSTDTQYF. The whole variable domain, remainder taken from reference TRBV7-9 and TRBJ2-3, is DTGVSQNPRHKITKRGQNVTFRCDPISEHNRLYWYRQTLGQGPEFLTYFQNEAQLEKSRLLSDRFSAERPKGSFSTLEIQRTEQGDSAMYLCASSSLQGLSTDTQYFGPGTRLTVL.